This T cell receptor beta chain derives from a study of human T cells and chemical hapten exposure. Study-wide background: Application of 0.01% DPC to the upper back was done by patch test, with a reading at 6 days.

TCRdb re-called the RACE reads with MiXCR, one entry per CDR3 protein. The sample holds about 49,000 distinct CDR3 sequences, less than 9.5% seen once. The germline gives CDR1 LGHNA, CDR2 YSLEER. V lost 6 bases to trimming and J lost 11 bases; unmatched junction nucleotides: 11. This CDR3 spans 14 amino acids. Stated time point: patch test 1, 2 weeks after DPC sensitization. The treatment was: therapeutic diphenylcyclopropenone sensitization with weekly scalp DPC. Patients had alopecia, were aged 18 to 70, and were not pregnant. The starting material, unfractionated whole blood, was used for total RNA extraction.

The TCR comes from a woman aged 50 to 65 with alopecia areata. Some clones in this sample may be carry-over from other donors' samples. This sequence joins TRBV4-3 and TRBJ1-3, with TRBD1 matching over 9 bases. The specimen was whole blood, collected in connection with sensitization to the hapten diphenylcyclopropenone (DPC). CDR3 in DNA: TGCGCCAGCAGTTACACAGGGGGCGATAACTCCATATATTTT. Protein: CASSYTGGDNSIYF.